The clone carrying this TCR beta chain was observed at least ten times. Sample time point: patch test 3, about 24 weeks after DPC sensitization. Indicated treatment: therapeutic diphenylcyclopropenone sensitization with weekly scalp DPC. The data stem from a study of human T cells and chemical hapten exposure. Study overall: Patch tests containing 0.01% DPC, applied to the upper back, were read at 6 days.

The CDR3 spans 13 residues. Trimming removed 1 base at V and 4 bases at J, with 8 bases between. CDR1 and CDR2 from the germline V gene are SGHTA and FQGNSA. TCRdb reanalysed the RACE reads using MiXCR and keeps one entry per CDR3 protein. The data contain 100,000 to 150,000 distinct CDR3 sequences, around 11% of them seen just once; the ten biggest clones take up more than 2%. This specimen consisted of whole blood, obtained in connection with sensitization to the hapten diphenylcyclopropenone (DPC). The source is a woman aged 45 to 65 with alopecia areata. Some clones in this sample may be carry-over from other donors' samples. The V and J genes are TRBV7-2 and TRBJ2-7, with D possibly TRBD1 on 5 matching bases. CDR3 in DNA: TGTGCCAGCAGCTTAGAGGGGCAATACGAGCAGTACTTC. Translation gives CASSLEGQYEQYF.